Listed below are T cell receptor beta chains from one sample, sequenced in a study of cytomegalovirus exposure and HLA in healthy donors. Clones were sequenced by immunoSEQ multiplex PCR, and TCRdb holds only the in-frame ones, with some missing. The sample includes roughly 110,000 clones, approximately 70% of them seen just once. Source material: PBMCs. Receptor source: a man younger than 40 in good health and CMV-seropositive. CDR3s include the opening cysteine and the closing phenylalanine or tryptophan.

v_gene	j_gene	CDR3aa
TRBV28	TRBJ1-5	CASLNRELLSQPQHF
TRBV9	TRBJ1-2	CASSETGFSGYTF
TRBV11-3	TRBJ2-1	CASSASSGSGGEQFF
TRBV9	TRBJ2-2	CASSGDTSGGSGELFF
TRBV19	TRBJ2-2	CASSILPKGQGAFQNAGELFF
TRBV6-5	TRBJ2-7	CASSVTGTREQYF
TRBV4-2	TRBJ1-3	CASSQEGGTGRVGNTIYF
TRBV29-1	TRBJ2-2	CSVVGSFNTGELFF
TRBV9	TRBJ1-1	CASSVVGPGGEGPEAFF
TRBV4-1	TRBJ2-5	CASSLGSGNAETQYF
TRBV2	TRBJ1-2	CASIAGRGGYTF
TRBV18	TRBJ2-5	CASSRGQSQETQYF
TRBV4-1	TRBJ2-1	CASSQDGTGTSLNEQFF
TRBV29-1	TRBJ2-1	CSAWTESSYNEQFF
TRBV5-1	TRBJ1-3	CASSRSPQGEGNTIYF
TRBV7-2	TRBJ2-1	CASSRGLAGGLSSYNEQFF
TRBV28	TRBJ1-2	CASSLAGQTYGYTF
TRBV19	TRBJ1-3	CASARGFGNTIYF
TRBV9	TRBJ1-5	CASSVGAYNQPQHF
TRBV2	TRBJ2-2	CASKRSLAVHTGELFF
TRBV5-1	TRBJ2-1	CASSLVDWLAGGSSYNEQFF
TRBV5-8	TRBJ2-1	CASRPLSGTHNEQFF
TRBV2	TRBJ2-2	CASRMDSTRPGELFF
TRBV5-1	TRBJ2-1	CASSLEGAGGYNEQFF
TRBV27	TRBJ1-1	CASTSTRRAGGLMNTEAFF
TRBV27	TRBJ1-1	CASRTDRVSIGRTEAFF
TRBV7-9	TRBJ1-1	CASSLVAAPTKENTEAFF
TRBV19	TRBJ1-2	CATPSVTGEGYTF
TRBV4-1	TRBJ1-2	CATLPGTGEPYYGYTF
TRBV7-9	TRBJ1-6	CASSLWQGARSPLHF
TRBV5-6	TRBJ1-2	CASSRGQLGVSYGYTF
TRBV19	TRBJ1-1	CASSPWTENTEAFF
TRBV23-1	TRBJ2-7	CASSPGQGPYEQYF
TRBV5-1	TRBJ1-1	CASSLRGLNTEAFF
TRBV9	TRBJ1-3	CASSGRQVGSGNTIYF
TRBV5-1	TRBJ1-4	CASSLETGGEKLFF
TRBV11-1	TRBJ1-6	CASSFDRTASYNSPLHF
TRBV7-2	TRBJ2-1	CASTIRGAGVKDEQFF
TRBV7-2	TRBJ1-2	CASSFESTGIYGYTF
TRBV9	TRBJ2-2	CASSLQGGTGELFF
TRBV29-1	TRBJ1-2	CSVSLGSANYGYTF
TRBV6-5	TRBJ1-1	CASSSTGATEAFF
TRBV2	TRBJ1-1	CASRRDRAGTEAFF
TRBV27	TRBJ1-1	CASSRGTVNTEAFF
TRBV6-6	TRBJ2-2	CASSYSRAGELFF
TRBV6-1	TRBJ2-2	CASSENSGDTGELFF
TRBV6-1	TRBJ2-5	CASSEASGSQETQYF
TRBV2	TRBJ1-1	CASSVRGRGNPEAFF
TRBV2	TRBJ1-3	CASSEYGNTIYF
TRBV7-3	TRBJ2-5	CASSPGVQETQYF
TRBV27	TRBJ1-2	CASRPSGQGHGYTF
TRBV30	TRBJ2-3	CAWRYRGRGDTQYF
TRBV7-2	TRBJ1-5	CASSPLWTGSNQPQHF
TRBV19	TRBJ1-2	CASSIETGVYGYTF
TRBV5-4	TRBJ1-2	CASSLGGAKSYGYTF
TRBV13	TRBJ2-7	CASNGRGSGGRTEPYEQYF
TRBV5-1	TRBJ2-5	CASSQDRGRETQYF
TRBV7-9	TRBJ2-3	CASSPSGGADTQYF
TRBV9	TRBJ2-7	CASSGTSHEQYF